Listed below are T cell receptor beta chains from one sample, sequenced in a study of blood T cell repertoires in COVID-19. Sequencing used immunoSEQ multiplex PCR; TCRdb keeps in-frame clones, though not all of them. The sample consists of approximately 84,000 clones, 75% to 85% of them appearing once. The source material was peripheral blood. The receptor set was obtained from an elderly woman with acute or convalescent COVID-19. Both conserved end residues are trimmed from each CDR3. Each record gives: clone size, V gene, J gene, CDR3 protein. The listing skips clone size in some rows; elsewhere it reads once, few, many or a size class.

size: once; V: TRBV7-9; J: TRBJ2-3; CDR3: ASSKGLVLSDTQY
size: NA; V: TRBV5-1; J: TRBJ1-1; CDR3: ASSFEQGSGTEAF
size: few; V: TRBV29-1; J: TRBJ2-2; CDR3: SGIQGADGELF
size: NA; V: TRBV28; J: TRBJ1-1; CDR3: ASSSHRGGTEAF
size: NA; V: TRBV3-1/TRBV3-2; J: TRBJ2-6; CDR3: ASSLGQGARGANVLT
size: NA; V: TRBV7-2; J: TRBJ1-1; CDR3: ASSSGGAGSVAF
size: NA; V: TRBV2; J: TRBJ2-7; CDR3: ASSNPRELAKSEQY
size: NA; V: TRBV7-8; J: TRBJ2-2; CDR3: ASSFEGTGELF
size: NA; V: TRBV12-3/TRBV12-4; J: TRBJ1-2; CDR3: ASSNDGDYGYT
size: NA; V: TRBV28; J: TRBJ2-5; CDR3: ASSFPLRGETQY
size: NA; V: TRBV11-3; J: TRBJ2-1; CDR3: ASSPRLAGGEQF
size: NA; V: TRBV30; J: TRBJ2-7; CDR3: AWSVLGSGRDYEQY
size: NA; V: TRBV28; J: TRBJ2-3; CDR3: ASRTQEAPDTQY
size: NA; V: TRBV11-2; J: TRBJ2-7; CDR3: ASSPTSGRAPYEQY
size: few; V: TRBV6-4; J: TRBJ2-3; CDR3: ASSDRQRSLDTQY
size: NA; V: TRBV28; J: TRBJ2-7; CDR3: ASSFREGW
size: NA; V: TRBV27; J: TRBJ2-7; CDR3: ASSPLQGAAYEQY
size: NA; V: TRBV7-9; J: TRBJ1-5; CDR3: ASSSSYGYSNQPQH
size: once; V: TRBV28; J: TRBJ1-1; CDR3: ASSSPALRGVNTEAF
size: NA; V: TRBV6-2/TRBV6-3; J: TRBJ1-1; CDR3: ASSRPRVDTEAF
size: NA; V: TRBV4-1; J: TRBJ1-2; CDR3: ASSQNSYGYT
size: NA; V: TRBV12-3/TRBV12-4; J: TRBJ2-1; CDR3: ASSEGSYNEQF
size: once; V: TRBV6-1; J: TRBJ2-7; CDR3: ASSEWREGNSEQY
size: NA; V: TRBV19; J: TRBJ1-6; CDR3: ASRPKGAGGMDSPLH
size: NA; V: TRBV10-2; J: TRBJ1-4; CDR3: ASRDRSTNEKLF